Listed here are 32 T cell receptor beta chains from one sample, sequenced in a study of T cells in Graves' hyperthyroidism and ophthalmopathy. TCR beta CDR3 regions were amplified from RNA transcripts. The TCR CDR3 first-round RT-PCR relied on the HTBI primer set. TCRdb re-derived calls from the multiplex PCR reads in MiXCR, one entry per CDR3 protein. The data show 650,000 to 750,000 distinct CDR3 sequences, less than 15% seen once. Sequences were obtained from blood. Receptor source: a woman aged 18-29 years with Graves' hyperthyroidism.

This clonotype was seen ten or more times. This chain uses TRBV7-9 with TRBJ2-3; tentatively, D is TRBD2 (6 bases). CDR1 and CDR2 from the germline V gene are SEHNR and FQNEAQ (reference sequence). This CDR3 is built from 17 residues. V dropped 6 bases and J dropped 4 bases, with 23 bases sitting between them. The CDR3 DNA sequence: TGTGCCAGCAGTCGGTCCATCGGGGTACTAGCTGCAGATACGCAGTATTTT. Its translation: CASSRSIGVLAADTQYF.

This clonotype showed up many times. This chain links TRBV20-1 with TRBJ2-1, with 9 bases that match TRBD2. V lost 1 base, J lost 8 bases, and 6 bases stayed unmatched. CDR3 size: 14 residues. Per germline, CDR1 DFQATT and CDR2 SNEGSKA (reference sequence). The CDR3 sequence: CSARVSGSTDEQFF. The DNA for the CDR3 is TGCAGTGCTAGAGTTAGCGGGAGCACGGATGAGCAGTTCTTC.

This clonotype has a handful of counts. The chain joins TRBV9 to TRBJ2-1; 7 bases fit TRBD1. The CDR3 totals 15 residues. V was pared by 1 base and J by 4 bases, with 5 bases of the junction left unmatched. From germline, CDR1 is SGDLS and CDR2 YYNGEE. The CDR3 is CASSVSGTVYNEQFF. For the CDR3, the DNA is TGTGCCAGCAGCGTATCCGGGACAGTATACAATGAGCAGTTCTTC.

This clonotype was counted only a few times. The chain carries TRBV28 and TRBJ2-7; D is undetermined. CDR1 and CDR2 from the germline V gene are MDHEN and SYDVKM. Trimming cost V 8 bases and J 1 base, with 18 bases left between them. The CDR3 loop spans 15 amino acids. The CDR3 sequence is CASSTPSEVSYEQYF. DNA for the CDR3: TGTGCCAGCTCCACCCCCTCCGAGGTGTCCTACGAGCAGTACTTC.

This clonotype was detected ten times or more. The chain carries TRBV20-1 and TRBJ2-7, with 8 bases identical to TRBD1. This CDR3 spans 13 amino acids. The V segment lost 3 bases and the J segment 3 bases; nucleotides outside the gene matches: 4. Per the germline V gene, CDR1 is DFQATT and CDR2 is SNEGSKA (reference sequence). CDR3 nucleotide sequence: TGCAGTGCTAGTGGGACAGGTTTCTACGAGCAGTACTTC. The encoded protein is CSASGTGFYEQYF.

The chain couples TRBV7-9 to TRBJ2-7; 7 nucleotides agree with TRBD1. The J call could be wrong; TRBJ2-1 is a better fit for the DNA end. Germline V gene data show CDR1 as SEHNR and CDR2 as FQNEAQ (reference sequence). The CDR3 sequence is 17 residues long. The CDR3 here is CASSQSYHRQGRYEQFF. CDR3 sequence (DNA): TGTGCCAGCAGCCAATCGTATCACAGACAGGGCCGCTACGAGCAGTTCTTC.

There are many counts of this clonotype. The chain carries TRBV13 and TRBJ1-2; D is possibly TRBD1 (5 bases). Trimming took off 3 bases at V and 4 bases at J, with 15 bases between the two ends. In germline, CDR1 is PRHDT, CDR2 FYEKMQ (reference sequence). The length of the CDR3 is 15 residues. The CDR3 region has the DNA TGTGCCAGCAGCTTCCAGGGTAGGGGCCTCTATGGCTACACCTTC. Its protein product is CASSFQGRGLYGYTF.

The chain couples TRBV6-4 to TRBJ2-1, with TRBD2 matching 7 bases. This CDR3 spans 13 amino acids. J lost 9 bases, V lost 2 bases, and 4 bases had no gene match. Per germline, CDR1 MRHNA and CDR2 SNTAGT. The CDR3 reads CASSDRDYGEQFF. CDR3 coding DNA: TGTGCCAGCAGTGACCGGGACTACGGTGAGCAGTTCTTC.

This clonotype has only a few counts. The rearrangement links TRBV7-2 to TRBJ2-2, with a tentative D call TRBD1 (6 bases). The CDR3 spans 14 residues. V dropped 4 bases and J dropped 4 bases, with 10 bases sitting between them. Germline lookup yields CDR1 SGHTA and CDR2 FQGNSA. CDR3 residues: CASSYRQATGELFF. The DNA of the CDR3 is TGTGCCAGCAGCTATCGACAGGCCACCGGGGAGCTGTTTTTT.

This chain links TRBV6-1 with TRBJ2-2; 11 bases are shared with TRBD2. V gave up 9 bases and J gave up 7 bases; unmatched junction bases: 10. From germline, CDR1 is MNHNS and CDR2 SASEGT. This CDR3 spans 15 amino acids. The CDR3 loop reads CASRIRLAGGGELFF. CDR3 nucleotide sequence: TGTGCCAGTCGAATACGGCTAGCGGGGGGCGGGGAGCTGTTTTTT.

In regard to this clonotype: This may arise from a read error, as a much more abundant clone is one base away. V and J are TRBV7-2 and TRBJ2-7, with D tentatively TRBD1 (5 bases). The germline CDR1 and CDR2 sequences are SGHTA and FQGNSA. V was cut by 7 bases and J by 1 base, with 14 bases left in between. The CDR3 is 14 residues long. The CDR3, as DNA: TGTGCCAGCAACCTAGGGGTGGAATCCTACGAGCAGTACTTC. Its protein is CASNLGVESYEQYF.

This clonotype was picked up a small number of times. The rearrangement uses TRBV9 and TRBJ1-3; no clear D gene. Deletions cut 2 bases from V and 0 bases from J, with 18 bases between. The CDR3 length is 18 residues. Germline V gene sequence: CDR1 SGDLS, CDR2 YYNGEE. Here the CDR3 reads CASSVGYRDPLSGNTIYF. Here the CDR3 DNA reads TGTGCCAGCAGCGTGGGGTACCGAGATCCTCTCTCTGGAAACACCATATATTTT.

The CDR3, as DNA: TGTGCCAGCAGCTTCACAGGGGCGGTGAGGGAGACCCAGTACTTC. Residues: CASSFTGAVRETQYF. J is TRBJ2-5 and V is TRBV9; 7 bases fit TRBD1. V was clipped by 4 bases and J by 5 bases; unmatched bases: 11. The V gene's germline CDR1 is SGDLS and CDR2 YYNGEE. The CDR3 runs 15 residues.

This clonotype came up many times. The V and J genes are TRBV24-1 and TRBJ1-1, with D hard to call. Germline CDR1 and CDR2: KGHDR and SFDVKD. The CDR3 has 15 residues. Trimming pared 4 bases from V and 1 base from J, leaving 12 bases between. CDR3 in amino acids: CATSELITKNTEAFF. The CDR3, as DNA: TGTGCCACCAGTGAGCTCATCACAAAGAACACTGAAGCTTTCTTT.

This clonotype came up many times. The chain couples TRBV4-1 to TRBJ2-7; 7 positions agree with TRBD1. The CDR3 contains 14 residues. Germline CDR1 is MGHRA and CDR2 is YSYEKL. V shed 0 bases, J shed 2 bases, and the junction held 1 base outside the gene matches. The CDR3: CASSQEQGPYEQYF. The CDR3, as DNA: TGCGCCAGCAGCCAAGAACAGGGGCCCTACGAGCAGTACTTC.

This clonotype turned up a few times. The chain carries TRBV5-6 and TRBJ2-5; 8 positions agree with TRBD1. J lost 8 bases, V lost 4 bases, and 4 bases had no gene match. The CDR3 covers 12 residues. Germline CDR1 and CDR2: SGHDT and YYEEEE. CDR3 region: CASSTGTGTQYF. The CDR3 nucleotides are TGTGCCAGCAGCACCGGGACAGGTACCCAGTACTTC.

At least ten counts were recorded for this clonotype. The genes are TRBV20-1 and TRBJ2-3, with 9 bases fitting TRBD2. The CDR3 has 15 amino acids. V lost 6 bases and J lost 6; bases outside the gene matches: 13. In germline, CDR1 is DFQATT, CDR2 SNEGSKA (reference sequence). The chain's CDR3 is CSAPRLAELRDTQYF. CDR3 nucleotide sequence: TGCAGTGCGCCAAGACTAGCGGAACTGAGGGATACGCAGTATTTT.

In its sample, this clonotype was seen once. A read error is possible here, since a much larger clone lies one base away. The CDR3 spells CACSIAGVYNEQFF. The DNA of the CDR3 is TGTGCCTGCAGTATAGCGGGAGTATACAATGAGCAGTTCTTC. The rearrangement uses TRBV27 and TRBJ2-1; 9 nucleotides agree with TRBD2. The CDR3 extends over 14 amino acids. Germline V lookup: CDR1 MNHEY, CDR2 SMNVEV (reference sequence).

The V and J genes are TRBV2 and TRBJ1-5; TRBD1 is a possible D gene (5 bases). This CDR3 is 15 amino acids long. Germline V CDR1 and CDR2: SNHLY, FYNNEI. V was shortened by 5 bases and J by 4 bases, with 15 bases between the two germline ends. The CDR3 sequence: CASSTGAGINQPQHF. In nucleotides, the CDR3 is TGTGCCAGCAGTACCGGGGCGGGGATAAATCAGCCCCAGCATTTT. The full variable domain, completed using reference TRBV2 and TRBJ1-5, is EPEVTQTPSHQVTQMGQEVILRCVPISNHLYFYWYRQILGQKVEFLVSFYNNEISEKSEIFDDQFSVERPDGSNFTLKIRSTKLEDSAMYFCASSTGAGINQPQHFGDGTRLSIL.

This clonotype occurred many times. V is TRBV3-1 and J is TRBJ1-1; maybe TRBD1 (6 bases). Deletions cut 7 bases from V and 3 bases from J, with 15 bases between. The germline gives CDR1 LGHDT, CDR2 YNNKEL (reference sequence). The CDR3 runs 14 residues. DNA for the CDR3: TGTGCCAGCAAACTCGAGGGGGTCGACACTGAAGCTTTCTTT. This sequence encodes CASKLEGVDTEAFF.

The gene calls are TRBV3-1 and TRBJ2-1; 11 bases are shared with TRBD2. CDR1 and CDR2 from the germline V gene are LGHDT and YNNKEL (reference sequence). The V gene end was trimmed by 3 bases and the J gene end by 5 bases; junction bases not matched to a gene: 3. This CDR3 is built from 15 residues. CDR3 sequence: CASSHPGLADNEQFF. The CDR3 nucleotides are TGTGCCAGCAGCCATCCGGGACTAGCGGACAATGAGCAGTTCTTC.

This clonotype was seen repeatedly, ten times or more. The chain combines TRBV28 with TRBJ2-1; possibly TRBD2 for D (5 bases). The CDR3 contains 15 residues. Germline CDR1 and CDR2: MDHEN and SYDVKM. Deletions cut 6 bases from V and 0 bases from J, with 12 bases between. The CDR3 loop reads CASSFLGSSYNEQFF. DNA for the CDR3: TGTGCCAGCAGCTTTCTAGGGAGCTCCTACAATGAGCAGTTCTTC.

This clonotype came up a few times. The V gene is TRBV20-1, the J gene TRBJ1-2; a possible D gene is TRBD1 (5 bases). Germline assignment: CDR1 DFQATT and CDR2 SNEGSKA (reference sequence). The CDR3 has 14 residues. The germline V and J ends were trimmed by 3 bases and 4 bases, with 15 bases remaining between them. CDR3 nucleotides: TGCAGTGCTAGCCCGCCGGAGGGGACCTATGGCTACACCTTC. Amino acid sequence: CSASPPEGTYGYTF.

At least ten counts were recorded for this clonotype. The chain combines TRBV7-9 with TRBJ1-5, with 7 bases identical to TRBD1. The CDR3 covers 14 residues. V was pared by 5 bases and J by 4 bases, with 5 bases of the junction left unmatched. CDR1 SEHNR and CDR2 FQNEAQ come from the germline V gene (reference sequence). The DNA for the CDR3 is TGTGCCAGCAGCGTGGGACAGACGAATCAGCCCCAGCATTTT. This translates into CASSVGQTNQPQHF.

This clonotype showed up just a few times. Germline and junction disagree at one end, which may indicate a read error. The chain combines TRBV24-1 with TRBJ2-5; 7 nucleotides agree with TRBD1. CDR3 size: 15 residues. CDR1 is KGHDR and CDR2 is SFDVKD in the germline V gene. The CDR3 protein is CATSDSGTAQEAQYF. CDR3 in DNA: TGTGCCACCAGTGACTCCGGGACAGCCCAAGAGGCCCAGTACTTC.

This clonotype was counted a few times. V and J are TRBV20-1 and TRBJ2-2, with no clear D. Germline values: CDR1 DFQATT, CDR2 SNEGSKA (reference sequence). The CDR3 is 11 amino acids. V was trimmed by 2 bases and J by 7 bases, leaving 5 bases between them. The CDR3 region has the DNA TGCAGTGCTAGACTCGGCGGGGAGCTGTTTTTT. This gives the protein CSARLGGELFF.

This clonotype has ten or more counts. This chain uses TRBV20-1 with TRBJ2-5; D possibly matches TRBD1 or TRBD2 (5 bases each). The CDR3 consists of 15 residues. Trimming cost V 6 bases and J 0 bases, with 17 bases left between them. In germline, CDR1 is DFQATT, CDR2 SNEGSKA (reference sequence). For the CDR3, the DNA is TGCAGTGCGGCAGCGAACCGGGACCACCAAGAGACCCAGTACTTC. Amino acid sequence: CSAAANRDHQETQYF.

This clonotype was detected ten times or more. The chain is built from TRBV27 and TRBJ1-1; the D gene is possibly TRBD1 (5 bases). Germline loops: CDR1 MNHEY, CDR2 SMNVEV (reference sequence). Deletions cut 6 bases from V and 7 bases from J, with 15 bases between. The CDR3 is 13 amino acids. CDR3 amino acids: CASSLSWGVEAFF. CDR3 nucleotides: TGTGCCAGCAGCCTATCCTGGGGGGTTGAAGCTTTCTTT.

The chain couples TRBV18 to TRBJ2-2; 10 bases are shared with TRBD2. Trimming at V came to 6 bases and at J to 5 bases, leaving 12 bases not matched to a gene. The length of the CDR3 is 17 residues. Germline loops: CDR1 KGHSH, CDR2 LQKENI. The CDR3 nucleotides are TGTGCCAGCTCTCAGGAGCTAGCGGGAGCGGCGACCGGGGAGCTGTTTTTT. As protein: CASSQELAGAATGELFF.

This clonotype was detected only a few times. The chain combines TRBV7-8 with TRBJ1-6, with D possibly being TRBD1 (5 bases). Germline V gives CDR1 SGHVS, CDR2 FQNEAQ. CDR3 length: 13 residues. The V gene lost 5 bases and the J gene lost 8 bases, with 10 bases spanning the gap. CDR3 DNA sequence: TGTGCCAGCAGCCCCAGGGAGGATTCACCCCTCCACTTT. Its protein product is CASSPREDSPLHF.

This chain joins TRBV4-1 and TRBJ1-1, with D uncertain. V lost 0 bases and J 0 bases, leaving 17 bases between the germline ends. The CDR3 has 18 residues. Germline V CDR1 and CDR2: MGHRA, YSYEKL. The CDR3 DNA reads TGCGCCAGCAGCCAAGATCGCAAGGGCTCGTCGATGAACACTGAAGCTTTCTTT. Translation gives CASSQDRKGSSMNTEAFF.

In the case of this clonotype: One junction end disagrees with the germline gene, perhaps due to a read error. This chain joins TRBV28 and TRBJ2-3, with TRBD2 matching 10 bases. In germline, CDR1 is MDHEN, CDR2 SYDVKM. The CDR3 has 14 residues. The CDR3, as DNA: TGTGCCATCAGTGGACTAGCGGACACAGATACGCAGTATTTT. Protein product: CAISGLADTDTQYF.